These T cell receptor beta chains were read from a single sample in a study of blood T cell repertoires in COVID-19. Assay: immunoSEQ multiplex PCR; the TCRdb copy retains only in-frame clones and omits some. The top ten hold about 8% of the sample, which has fewer than 150,000 clones, roughly four fifths seen once. Sequencing was performed on peripheral blood. The receptors were sampled from a human donor in a cohort sampled during active COVID-19. The CDR3 runs from the conserved cysteine through the conserved F or W. Fields, in order: D gene, clone size, V gene, J gene, CDR3 DNA, CDR3 protein. The D gene is left open where the match is weak. Not every row has a clone size; where given, it reads once, few, many or a size class.

D gene: TRBD1; clone size: once; V gene: TRBV7-2; J gene: TRBJ2-5; CDR3 DNA: TGTGCCAGCAGCTTGAGGGACAGGGCACTTCGAGAGACCCAGTACTTC; CDR3 protein: CASSLRDRALRETQYF
D gene: TRBD2; clone size: .; V gene: TRBV6-5; J gene: TRBJ2-1; CDR3 DNA: TGTGCCAGCAGGTCCATAGCGGGGGGGCACAATGAGCAGTTCTTC; CDR3 protein: CASRSIAGGHNEQFF
D gene: .; clone size: .; V gene: TRBV19; J gene: TRBJ2-1; CDR3 DNA: TGTGCCAGTAGTATGGTCTCCCCAGACAATGAGCAGTTCTTC; CDR3 protein: CASSMVSPDNEQFF
D gene: .; clone size: .; V gene: TRBV28; J gene: TRBJ1-1; CDR3 DNA: TGTGCCAGCAGTATGACAGCAAGGGCTGAAGCTTTCTTT; CDR3 protein: CASSMTARAEAFF
D gene: .; clone size: .; V gene: TRBV29-1; J gene: TRBJ2-1; CDR3 DNA: TGCAGTTCCGGGACACCCAGCTCCTACAATGAGCAGTTCTTC; CDR3 protein: CSSGTPSSYNEQFF
D gene: TRBD1; clone size: .; V gene: TRBV28; J gene: TRBJ1-2; CDR3 DNA: TGTGCCAGCAGTTTACCCCCGGGACAGCTCTATGGCTACACCTTC; CDR3 protein: CASSLPPGQLYGYTF
D gene: TRBD2; clone size: .; V gene: TRBV11-2; J gene: TRBJ2-1; CDR3 DNA: TGTGCCAGCAGCGTAGCGGGGGTAACCTACAATGAGCAGTTCTTC; CDR3 protein: CASSVAGVTYNEQFF
D gene: .; clone size: .; V gene: TRBV3-1/TRBV3-2; J gene: TRBJ1-2; CDR3 DNA: TGTGCCAGCAGCCCGTGGACGGGGAACTATGGCTACACCTTC; CDR3 protein: CASSPWTGNYGYTF
D gene: TRBD1; clone size: .; V gene: TRBV4-1; J gene: TRBJ1-6; CDR3 DNA: TGCGCCAGCAGCCAAGAGGTGATGGGGACAGGGAATAATTCACCCCTCCACTTT; CDR3 protein: CASSQEVMGTGNNSPLHF
D gene: TRBD1; clone size: .; V gene: TRBV7-6; J gene: TRBJ2-7; CDR3 DNA: TGTGCCAGCAGCTTAAGAGGGACAGGGGGCGAATACGAGCAGTACTTC; CDR3 protein: CASSLRGTGGEYEQYF
D gene: TRBD1; clone size: .; V gene: TRBV11-2; J gene: TRBJ1-3; CDR3 DNA: TGTGCCAGCAGCCTGACAGGGAGCTCTGGAAACACCATATATTTT; CDR3 protein: CASSLTGSSGNTIYF
D gene: TRBD1; clone size: .; V gene: TRBV5-1; J gene: TRBJ1-1; CDR3 DNA: TGCGCCAGCAGCCTGAACCAAAACAGGGGAGAAGCTTTCTTT; CDR3 protein: CASSLNQNRGEAFF
D gene: TRBD1; clone size: once; V gene: TRBV4-1; J gene: TRBJ2-5; CDR3 DNA: TGCGCCAGCAGCCAAGATGGACAGGGGAGAGGGGAGACCCAGTACTTC; CDR3 protein: CASSQDGQGRGETQYF
D gene: TRBD1; clone size: .; V gene: TRBV20-1; J gene: TRBJ2-3; CDR3 DNA: TGCAGTGCTAGGGGGACAGTAACGCAGTATTTT; CDR3 protein: CSARGTVTQYF
D gene: TRBD1; clone size: once; V gene: TRBV14; J gene: TRBJ1-1; CDR3 DNA: TGTGCCAGCAGCCAAGGGACAGGGGGCGGGAACACTGAAGCTTTCTTT; CDR3 protein: CASSQGTGGGNTEAFF
D gene: TRBD1; clone size: .; V gene: TRBV6-5; J gene: TRBJ1-2; CDR3 DNA: TGTGCCAGCAGATCGGACAGGGCCTCTGGCTACACCTTC; CDR3 protein: CASRSDRASGYTF
D gene: .; clone size: .; V gene: TRBV27; J gene: TRBJ1-1; CDR3 DNA: TGTGCCAGCAAGGGGCCGCGGATGAACACTGAAGCTTTCTTT; CDR3 protein: CASKGPRMNTEAFF
D gene: .; clone size: .; V gene: TRBV11-2; J gene: TRBJ1-2; CDR3 DNA: TGTGCCAGCAGGGAGAACGGGGCTAACTATGGCTACACCTTC; CDR3 protein: CASRENGANYGYTF
D gene: TRBD1; clone size: .; V gene: TRBV7-9; J gene: TRBJ1-2; CDR3 DNA: TGTGCCAGCAGACGACAGGGATCAAACTATGGCTACACCTTC; CDR3 protein: CASRRQGSNYGYTF
D gene: .; clone size: .; V gene: TRBV18; J gene: TRBJ2-5; CDR3 DNA: TGTGCCAGCTCACCAGGGCTATTAGGCTTGGAGACCCAGTACTTC; CDR3 protein: CASSPGLLGLETQYF
D gene: TRBD2; clone size: .; V gene: TRBV10-3; J gene: TRBJ2-1; CDR3 DNA: TGTGCCATGACTAGCGGGGGCCTCTACAATGAGCAGTTCTTC; CDR3 protein: CAMTSGGLYNEQFF
D gene: TRBD1; clone size: .; V gene: TRBV7-9; J gene: TRBJ2-5; CDR3 DNA: TGTGCCAGCAGCTTACTAAGGGGGCCACCTTATTCAGAGACCCAGTACTTC; CDR3 protein: CASSLLRGPPYSETQYF
D gene: .; clone size: .; V gene: TRBV2; J gene: TRBJ1-6; CDR3 DNA: TGTGCCAGCAGGACGGCCCTAGGAGTAGAATCACCCCTCCACTTT; CDR3 protein: CASRTALGVESPLHF
D gene: .; clone size: .; V gene: TRBV6-5; J gene: TRBJ1-2; CDR3 DNA: TGTGCCAGCAGTTTCACACGGGTCAACTATGGCTACACCTTC; CDR3 protein: CASSFTRVNYGYTF
D gene: TRBD2; clone size: .; V gene: TRBV6-6; J gene: TRBJ2-1; CDR3 DNA: TGTGCCAGCAGTCCCCAAACTAGCGGGGGGCCCAGCTCCTACAATGAGCAGTTCTTC; CDR3 protein: CASSPQTSGGPSSYNEQFF
D gene: .; clone size: .; V gene: TRBV28; J gene: TRBJ1-2; CDR3 DNA: TGTGCCAGCAGCCCCGGGGGTTTTTTTGGCTACACCTTC; CDR3 protein: CASSPGGFFGYTF
D gene: TRBD1; clone size: few; V gene: TRBV6-2/TRBV6-3; J gene: TRBJ2-2; CDR3 DNA: TGTGCCAGCAGCGACTCGACAGGGTACGCCGGGGAGCTGTTTTTT; CDR3 protein: CASSDSTGYAGELFF
D gene: .; clone size: .; V gene: TRBV2; J gene: TRBJ1-1; CDR3 DNA: TGTGCCAGCAGTGAAGTTAGGGGATTTACTGAAGCTTTCTTT; CDR3 protein: CASSEVRGFTEAFF
D gene: TRBD1; clone size: .; V gene: TRBV11-1; J gene: TRBJ2-7; CDR3 DNA: TGTGCCAGCAGACGAGGACAGGGTAGCTACGAGCAGTACTTC; CDR3 protein: CASRRGQGSYEQYF
D gene: TRBD1; clone size: few; V gene: TRBV11-2; J gene: TRBJ1-4; CDR3 DNA: TGTGCCAGCAGCTCGGGGACAGCAACTAATGAAAAACTGTTTTTT; CDR3 protein: CASSSGTATNEKLFF
D gene: TRBD1; clone size: .; V gene: TRBV2; J gene: TRBJ1-2; CDR3 DNA: TGTGCCAGCAGGCCACAGGGGGCGAGTCCTGGCTACACCTTC; CDR3 protein: CASRPQGASPGYTF
D gene: TRBD1; clone size: .; V gene: TRBV19; J gene: TRBJ2-5; CDR3 DNA: TGTGCCAGTAGGCATTGGACAGGGGGTCAAGAGACCCAGTACTTC; CDR3 protein: CASRHWTGGQETQYF
D gene: .; clone size: .; V gene: TRBV5-4; J gene: TRBJ1-1; CDR3 DNA: TGTGCCAGCAGCTTGGCGGGGGGCTTTAGAGGCACTGAAGCTTTCTTT; CDR3 protein: CASSLAGGFRGTEAFF
D gene: TRBD2; clone size: once; V gene: TRBV9; J gene: TRBJ2-3; CDR3 DNA: TGTGCCAGCAGCTTTGATAGCGGGGCCACAGATACGCAGTATTTT; CDR3 protein: CASSFDSGATDTQYF
D gene: .; clone size: .; V gene: TRBV28; J gene: TRBJ2-7; CDR3 DNA: TGTGCCAGCAGGACAGTTCCCTACGAGCAGTACTTC; CDR3 protein: CASRTVPYEQYF
D gene: TRBD1; clone size: few; V gene: TRBV11-1; J gene: TRBJ1-1; CDR3 DNA: TGTGCCAGCAGCTTAAGGGGGCGCGAATTCACTGAAGCTTTCTTT; CDR3 protein: CASSLRGREFTEAFF
D gene: TRBD1; clone size: .; V gene: TRBV23-1; J gene: TRBJ2-7; CDR3 DNA: TGCGCCAGCAGTCAATCTATGGACAGGAACTCCTACGAGCAGTACTTC; CDR3 protein: CASSQSMDRNSYEQYF
D gene: .; clone size: .; V gene: TRBV7-8; J gene: TRBJ1-5; CDR3 DNA: TGTGCCAGCAGCTCAGGGTCGGGGGGCAATCAGCCCCAGCATTTT; CDR3 protein: CASSSGSGGNQPQHF
D gene: .; clone size: .; V gene: TRBV7-2; J gene: TRBJ1-4; CDR3 DNA: TGTGCCAGCAGCCGGCGAGCGGCAACTAATGAAAAACTGTTTTTT; CDR3 protein: CASSRRAATNEKLFF
D gene: TRBD1; clone size: .; V gene: TRBV12-3/TRBV12-4; J gene: TRBJ1-1; CDR3 DNA: TGTGCCAGCAGTTTGGACAGGGAGAGAGCTTTCTTT; CDR3 protein: CASSLDRERAFF
D gene: TRBD1; clone size: once; V gene: TRBV5-1; J gene: TRBJ1-2; CDR3 DNA: TGCGCCAGCAGCTTGGCCTGGGACAGAGCATACTATGGCTACACCTTC; CDR3 protein: CASSLAWDRAYYGYTF
D gene: .; clone size: .; V gene: TRBV6-5; J gene: TRBJ1-1; CDR3 DNA: TGTGCCTCCAGCAGAGACTCAGATACTGAAGCTTTCTTT; CDR3 protein: CASSRDSDTEAFF
D gene: TRBD1; clone size: .; V gene: TRBV19; J gene: TRBJ1-1; CDR3 DNA: TGTGCCAGTAGCGACAGGGGGCTGAAGGAAGCTTTCTTT; CDR3 protein: CASSDRGLKEAFF
D gene: .; clone size: .; V gene: TRBV5-4; J gene: TRBJ1-1; CDR3 DNA: TGTGCCAGCAGCGATCAGGGGATGAACACTGAAGCTTTCTTT; CDR3 protein: CASSDQGMNTEAFF
D gene: .; clone size: .; V gene: TRBV7-9; J gene: TRBJ2-1; CDR3 DNA: TGTGCCAGCAGCTTAGAGCATGAGCAGTTCTTC; CDR3 protein: CASSLEHEQFF
D gene: .; clone size: once; V gene: TRBV7-2; J gene: TRBJ2-5; CDR3 DNA: TGTGCCAGCAGCTTAGCGGGAACGGCGAGAGAGGGAGAGACCCAGTACTTC; CDR3 protein: CASSLAGTAREGETQYF
D gene: TRBD2; clone size: .; V gene: TRBV2; J gene: TRBJ2-7; CDR3 DNA: TGTGCCAGCAGAAAAATAGCGGGGAGCTCCTACGAGCAGTACTTC; CDR3 protein: CASRKIAGSSYEQYF
D gene: .; clone size: .; V gene: TRBV19; J gene: TRBJ2-6; CDR3 DNA: TGTGCCAGTACCGTGGTCCGGCAGGGGAAGTCTGGGGCCAACGTCCTGACTTTC; CDR3 protein: CASTVVRQGKSGANVLTF
D gene: .; clone size: once; V gene: TRBV28; J gene: TRBJ2-5; CDR3 DNA: TGTGCCAGCAACCCTCAGGGGCGAGAGACCCAGTACTTC; CDR3 protein: CASNPQGRETQYF
D gene: .; clone size: .; V gene: TRBV3-1/TRBV3-2; J gene: TRBJ1-1; CDR3 DNA: TGTGCCAGCAGCCGCGCCTCACTGAACACTGAAGCTTTCTTT; CDR3 protein: CASSRASLNTEAFF
D gene: TRBD2; clone size: .; V gene: TRBV3-1/TRBV3-2; J gene: TRBJ2-3; CDR3 DNA: TGTGCCAGCAGCCCAGGAGGCGGGGGGAGCACAGATACGCAGTATTTT; CDR3 protein: CASSPGGGGSTDTQYF
D gene: TRBD1; clone size: few; V gene: TRBV5-1; J gene: TRBJ1-2; CDR3 DNA: TGCGCCAGCAGCTTGGCCAGTCGGGACAGGGGCTACACCTTC; CDR3 protein: CASSLASRDRGYTF
D gene: TRBD1; clone size: .; V gene: TRBV7-2; J gene: TRBJ1-2; CDR3 DNA: TGTGCCAGCAGCCCTCGGATGGCAGGGGGATCTAACTATGGCTACACCTTC; CDR3 protein: CASSPRMAGGSNYGYTF
D gene: .; clone size: .; V gene: TRBV2; J gene: TRBJ1-1; CDR3 DNA: TGTGCCAGCAGTGAAGCGCTTCAGGGCACTGAAGCTTTCTTT; CDR3 protein: CASSEALQGTEAFF
D gene: .; clone size: .; V gene: TRBV5-5; J gene: TRBJ1-2; CDR3 DNA: TGTGCCAGCGTACCCCCCGGGACACACTCATATGGCTACACCTTC; CDR3 protein: CASVPPGTHSYGYTF
D gene: .; clone size: .; V gene: TRBV19; J gene: TRBJ2-3; CDR3 DNA: TGTGCCAGTAGTCTCGAACCCAGGCCTCGCACAGATACGCAGTATTTT; CDR3 protein: CASSLEPRPRTDTQYF
D gene: TRBD1; clone size: .; V gene: TRBV6-5; J gene: TRBJ2-3; CDR3 DNA: TGTGCCAGCAGCGCAGGGGGCGAGGAGTATTTT; CDR3 protein: CASSAGGEEYF
D gene: .; clone size: .; V gene: TRBV2; J gene: TRBJ2-5; CDR3 DNA: TGTGCCAGCAGGGGTGGGGCAGGAAAAGAGACCCAGTACTTC; CDR3 protein: CASRGGAGKETQYF
D gene: .; clone size: .; V gene: TRBV6-4; J gene: TRBJ2-3; CDR3 DNA: TGTGCCAGCAGTGAAAGGGGAGGGGGAAGAACAGATACGCAGTATTTT; CDR3 protein: CASSERGGGRTDTQYF
D gene: .; clone size: few; V gene: TRBV18; J gene: TRBJ1-5; CDR3 DNA: TGTGCCAGCTCACCGCTTAGGGGCCCTCAGCCCCAGCATTTT; CDR3 protein: CASSPLRGPQPQHF